Shown below are 12 T cell receptor beta chains from a single sample sequenced in a study of cytomegalovirus exposure and HLA in healthy donors. Primers for the PCR totalled 60 Vbeta and 13 Jbeta. Measured with immunoSEQ multiplex PCR; TCRdb has only the in-frame clones, and not every one. The top ten clones hold about 4.1% of a sample with roughly 100,000 clones, 65% to 85% of them seen once. Specimen: PBMCs. Receptors originate from a man in his fifties or sixties in good health and CMV-seropositive.

The chain links TRBV19 to TRBJ2-3, with 13 bases aligning to TRBD2. The CDR3 is 18 amino acids. Germline assignment: CDR1 LNHDA and CDR2 SQIVND (reference sequence). The V gene end was trimmed by 1 base and the J gene end by 3 bases; junction bases not matched to a gene: 7. CDR3 sequence reads: CASSIALAGGPLTDTQYF. In DNA form, the CDR3 reads TGTGCCAGTAGTATAGCACTAGCGGGAGGGCCTCTGACAGATACGCAGTATTTT. The full variable domain, completed using reference TRBV19 and TRBJ2-3, is DGGITQSPKYLFRKEGQNVTLSCEQNLNHDAMYWYRQDPGQGLRLIYYSQIVNDFQKGDIAEGYSVSREKKESFPLTVTSAQKNPTAFYLCASSIALAGGPLTDTQYFGPGTRLTVL.

The rearrangement links TRBV28 to TRBJ2-5, with D hard to call. The J call may be incorrect, as the DNA end agrees better with TRBJ2-7. Germline lookup yields CDR1 MDHEN and CDR2 SYDVKM. This CDR3 comprises 11 residues. As DNA, the CDR3 is TGTGCCAGCAGTATAACGCCCGAGCAGTACTTC. Encoded protein: CASSITPEQYF.

This chain uses TRBV27 with TRBJ1-6; D unclear. The CDR3 is 15 residues long. Per germline, CDR1 MNHEY and CDR2 SMNVEV (reference sequence). V was clipped by 5 bases and J by 3 bases, with 11 bases between them. CDR3 residues: CASSASRIYNSPLHF. The CDR3 coding sequence is TGTGCCAGCAGTGCCAGTCGAATCTATAATTCACCCCTCCACTTT.

This rearrangement joins TRBV9 to TRBJ2-3, with a tentative D call TRBD2 (6 bases). The CDR3 is 16 amino acids. The ends were cut back, 0 bases at V and 0 bases at J, with 11 bases in the middle. In germline, CDR1 is SGDLS, CDR2 YYNGEE. The CDR3 sequence is CASSVAAGPSTDTQYF. In DNA form, the CDR3 reads TGTGCCAGCAGCGTAGCTGCGGGGCCTAGCACAGATACGCAGTATTTT.

The chain couples TRBV4-2 to TRBJ2-1; TRBD2 matches 8 bases. CDR3 size: 18 residues. With V trimmed by 0 bases and J by 5 bases, 12 bases remained unmatched. Germline V lookup: CDR1 LGHNA, CDR2 YNFKEQ. CDR3 amino acids: CASSQDYLPGREDNEQFF. Written as DNA, the CDR3 is TGTGCCAGCAGCCAAGATTATCTCCCCGGGCGGGAGGACAATGAGCAGTTCTTC.

This clone was seen ten or more times. The chain recombines TRBV2 with TRBJ1-3, with D perhaps TRBD1 (5 bases). Between the trimmed V and J ends, which lost 2 bases and 2 bases, there was a span of 10 bases. Germline assignment: CDR1 SNHLY and CDR2 FYNNEI. The CDR3 is 15 amino acids. The CDR3 reads CASSENRGPGNTIYF. The CDR3 nucleotides read TGTGCCAGCAGTGAAAATAGGGGTCCTGGAAACACCATATATTTT.

The V call is TRBV7-9, the J call TRBJ1-3; TRBD1 matches 8 bases. Germline V CDR1 and CDR2: SEHNR, FQNEAQ (reference sequence). Losses at the gene ends were 2 bases for V and 1 base for J; bases not matched to a gene: 7. The CDR3 runs 17 residues. The CDR3 here is CASSLRSGGASGNTIYF. The CDR3 region has the DNA TGTGCCAGCAGCTTACGGTCAGGGGGCGCGTCTGGAAACACCATATATTTT. Full variable domain (rest looked up from reference TRBV7-9 and TRBJ1-3): DTGVSQNPRHKITKRGQNVTFRCDPISEHNRLYWYRQTLGQGPEFLTYFQNEAQLEKSRLLSDRFSAERPKGSFSTLEIQRTEQGDSAMYLCASSLRSGGASGNTIYFGEGSWLTVV.

This chain connects TRBV7-6 to TRBJ2-7; 8 bases match TRBD1. Germline V CDR1 and CDR2: SGHVS, FNYEAQ. This CDR3 is built from 16 residues. Trimming took 0 bases from V and 2 from J; bases not matched to a gene: 6. CDR3 sequence reads: CASSLAGGQGAYEQYF. The CDR3 nucleotides read TGTGCCAGCAGCTTAGCGGGAGGACAGGGAGCCTACGAGCAGTACTTC.

Relative to its sample, this clone is medium-sized (0.01 to 0.1%). The V and J genes are TRBV9 and TRBJ1-2, with 7 bases lining up with TRBD1. With 6 bases clipped from V and 8 bases from J, the junction kept 13 bases outside the gene matches. CDR3 length: 14 amino acids. Germline CDR1 is SGDLS and CDR2 is YYNGEE. The CDR3 reads CASTNQGTARGYTF. For the CDR3, the DNA is TGTGCCAGCACCAACCAGGGGACAGCTCGGGGCTACACCTTC. The complete variable domain, with remaining parts taken from reference TRBV9 and TRBJ1-2, reads DSGVTQTPKHLITATGQRVTLRCSPRSGDLSVYWYQQSLDQGLQFLIQYYNGEERAKGNILERFSAQQFPDLHSELNLSSLELGDSALYFCASTNQGTARGYTFGSGTRLTVV.

The chain carries TRBV5-4 and TRBJ2-3; D is ambiguous. The germline CDR1 and CDR2 sequences are SGHNT and YYREEE (reference sequence). The CDR3 is 15 residues long. Trimming removed 3 bases from V and 0 bases from J, with 11 bases in between. DNA for the CDR3: TGTGCCAGCAGCTCCGGCGGAACTAGCACAGATACGCAGTATTTT. Translation gives CASSSGGTSTDTQYF.

This chain joins TRBV11-2 and TRBJ2-5; possible D gene TRBD1, 6 bases. V lost 2 bases and J lost 5, with 21 bases in between. This CDR3 has 17 residues. The germline CDR1 and CDR2 sequences are SGHAT and FQNNGV. The CDR3 spells CASSLLRGSYEMETQYF. For the CDR3, the DNA is TGTGCCAGCAGCTTACTCAGGGGCTCGTATGAAATGGAGACCCAGTACTTC.

The chain carries TRBV5-1 and TRBJ2-7, with 12 nucleotides matching TRBD1. Germline trimming cut 5 bases from V and 6 bases from J; bases unmatched to any gene: 0. Germline assignment: CDR1 SGHRS and CDR2 YFSETQ. This CDR3 spans 12 amino acids. The CDR3 protein is CASRGQGAEQYF. CDR3 coding DNA: TGCGCCAGCAGGGGACAGGGGGCCGAGCAGTACTTC.